This TCR beta chain was sequenced during a study of beta chain features in type 1 diabetes. Findings and caveats of the study: Among all four CD4+ subsets, Type 1 diabetes patients had TCRB CDR3s that were moderately but significantly shorter.

What was sequenced were expressed TCRB transcripts, since all of the isolated RNA had been reverse transcribed. The repertoire was sequenced with immunoSEQ multiplex PCR; TCRdb's copy has only in-frame clones and lacks some. The table has approximately 360,000 clones, roughly 12% seen once; the top ten hold 0.01%. The CDR3 covers 16 residues. J lost 4 bases, V lost 3 bases, and 10 bases had no gene match. The germline CDR1 and CDR2 sequences are ENHRY and SYGVKD. This clone was counted between two and nine times. Its antigen remains unidentified. Sequenced material: naive CD4+ T cells from blood. V is TRBV10-3 and J is TRBJ2-3, with TRBD2 matching 7 bases. The receptor was isolated from a woman aged 18-35 years with type 1 diabetes. The CDR3 region is CAISERVGGLADTQYF. CDR3 DNA sequence: TGTGCCATCAGTGAAAGAGTGGGAGGGCTCGCAGATACGCAGTATTTT.